One sample yielded the 10 T cell receptor beta chains listed below, sequenced in a study of T cell repertoires in cytomegalovirus infection. In TCRdb, the reads were re-called with MiXCR into one record per CDR3 protein. The sample lists about 890,000 distinct CDR3 sequences; roughly 31% were seen once. Their target antigens are unknown. Sequencing was performed on cultured CD8+ T cells from PBMCs, taken from culture after CMV antigen stimulation. These receptor sequences come from a human donor in good health (CMV status not recorded). Some clones in this sample may be carry-over from other donors' samples.

This clonotype showed up just a few times. This chain uses TRBV7-9 with TRBJ2-5; 7 bases map to TRBD1. From germline, CDR1 is SEHNR and CDR2 FQNEAQ (reference sequence). The CDR3 extends over 15 amino acids. With 1 base clipped from V and 3 bases from J, the junction kept 5 bases outside the gene matches. CDR3 nucleotides: TGTGCCAGCAGCTTAGAAATTACAGGGGAAGAGACCCAGTACTTC. Its translation is CASSLEITGEETQYF.

The CDR3 DNA sequence: TGTGCCAGCAGCCTTACAGGGCCGGGCGGGGAGCTGTTTTTT. Encoded protein: CASSLTGPGGELFF. This chain joins TRBV7-6 and TRBJ2-2; tentative D call: TRBD1 (6 bases). Germline CDR1 SGHVS, CDR2 FNYEAQ. V was cut by 5 bases and J by 7 bases, with 14 bases left in between. CDR3 length: 14 residues.

This chain joins TRBV7-8 and TRBJ1-2; D may be TRBD1 (6 bases). Germline CDR1 is SGHVS and CDR2 is FQNEAQ. The CDR3 spans 16 residues. With 0 bases removed from V and 8 bases from J, the gap between germline ends came to 19 bases. The CDR3 region is CASSLAHQGTMEGYTF. DNA of the CDR3: TGTGCCAGCAGCTTAGCGCACCAGGGGACTATGGAGGGCTACACCTTC.

The chain has TRBV11-1 and TRBJ1-2, with D perhaps TRBD1 (5 bases). CDR1 SGHAT and CDR2 FQDESV come from the germline V gene (reference sequence). CDR3 length equals 15 residues. V lost 1 base and J lost 5, with 14 bases in between. The CDR3 DNA follows: TGTGCCAGCAGCTTAGAAGGGGAATTGGAGTATGGCTACACCTTC. Its translation: CASSLEGELEYGYTF.

This clonotype was seen many times. J is TRBJ2-1 and V is TRBV11-2; D is unclear. The CDR3 is 14 residues long. Germline CDR1 is SGHAT and CDR2 is FQNNGV. With 5 bases removed from V and 4 bases from J, the gap between germline ends came to 12 bases. CDR3 bases: TGTGCCAGCAGCCCCCTCCCTTCATACAATGAGCAGTTCTTC. As protein: CASSPLPSYNEQFF.

This clonotype was observed a few times. The chain combines TRBV6-2 or TRBV6-3 with TRBJ2-7; D remains ambiguous. The V end lost 7 bases, the J end lost 2 bases, and 18 bases lay between the germline ends. The germline gives CDR1 MNHEY, CDR2 SVGEGT. The CDR3 is 15 residues long. CDR3 region: CASTPWPSAAYEQYV. For the CDR3, the DNA is TGTGCCAGCACCCCCTGGCCTTCGGCAGCCTACGAGCAGTACGTC.

V is TRBV4-1 and J is TRBJ1-1; possible D gene TRBD1, 5 bases. The CDR3 loop spans 15 amino acids. CDR1 and CDR2 from the germline V gene are MGHRA and YSYEKL. Deletions cut 3 bases from V and 3 bases from J, with 14 bases between. Here the CDR3 reads CASSQGDLGDTEAFF. Here the CDR3 DNA reads TGCGCCAGCAGCCAGGGGGACCTCGGGGACACTGAAGCTTTCTTT.

V gene TRBV7-9 combines with J gene TRBJ1-3, with D unclear. This CDR3 contains 13 residues. CDR1 is SEHNR, CDR2 FQNEAQ, per germline (reference sequence). The V and J ends lost 5 bases and 4 bases respectively, with 9 bases between them. The CDR3 loop is CASSPSRGNTIYF. CDR3 DNA: TGTGCCAGCAGCCCCTCCCGGGGAAACACCATATATTTT.

This chain connects TRBV2 to TRBJ1-1; D perhaps matches TRBD1 (5 bases). The CDR3 is 16 amino acids. Trimming shortened V by 2 bases and J by 3 bases, and 16 bases separated the two germline ends. The germline CDR1 and CDR2 sequences are SNHLY and FYNNEI. The CDR3 reads CASSEFEGLMDTEAFF. The CDR3 region has the DNA TGTGCCAGCAGTGAATTTGAGGGGTTGATGGACACTGAAGCTTTCTTT.

Ten or more counts support this clonotype. The chain links TRBV6-2 or TRBV6-3 to TRBJ2-3, with D uncertain. The V gene lost 4 bases and the J gene lost 4 bases, with 3 bases spanning the gap. The CDR3 totals 11 residues. The germline V gene has CDR1 MNHEY and CDR2 SVGEGT. The CDR3 DNA reads as TGTGCCAGCAGTTTTGCAGATACGCAGTATTTT. It encodes CASSFADTQYF.